A single TCR beta chain is shown here with its context. It was around 190 ng DNA, approximately 30,000 T cell genomes, that sorted-subset replicate PCRs used. Produced via immunoSEQ multiplex PCR; TCRdb's table is partial and in-frame only. Altogether approximately 2,000,000 clones are present, over 85% being singletons, with the ten largest covering approximately 1.7%. These data originate in a study of shared clonotypes between healthy human individuals. The V end lost 2 bases, the J end lost 7 bases, and 12 bases lay between the germline ends. This CDR3 spans 14 amino acids. Per germline, CDR1 MNHNY and CDR2 SVGAGI (reference sequence). Naive-designated CD8 cells lacked CD45RO, were positively enriched for CCR7, and omitted terminally differentiated effector memory CD45RA+ cells.

The sequence was obtained from a man between 18 and 29 years old in good health. Some clones in this sample may be carry-over from other donors' samples. The sequencing sample was made of naive CD8+ T cells from PBMCs. V is TRBV6-6 and J is TRBJ1-5; no reliable D call. The CDR3 sequence: CASSYGRVRQPQHF. DNA of the CDR3: TGTGCCAGCAGTTACGGACGGGTACGCCAGCCCCAGCATTTT.